This T cell receptor (beta chain) came from a study of blood T cell repertoires in COVID-19. Study summary: The study drew acute and convalescent COVID-19 samples from the United States, Italy and Spain. In each case, the material was cDNA or gDNA derived from T cells, B-cell-depleted T cells, or PBMCs.

Germline CDR1 reads SGHDT; CDR2 reads YYEEEE. The length of the CDR3 is 13 residues. Per the original methods: Reference gene primer amplification yielded estimated nucleated cell counts. Profiled with immunoSEQ multiplex PCR; TCRdb holds only in-frame clones, not every one. V, J and clone size are those of that table, while D and trimming were read from the DNA. Among more than 65,000 clones listed, around 90% were seen once. With respect to this clone: The junction shows a germline mismatch at one end, possibly a read error.

The receptor comes from a human donor in a cohort sampled during active COVID-19. This chain joins TRBV5-6 and TRBJ2-7; 7 bases are shared with TRBD1. Sequences were obtained from peripheral blood. The CDR3 bases are TGTGCCAGCAGCATCCGCGACAGGGACGTGGGGCACTTC. Its protein is CASSIRDRDVGHF.